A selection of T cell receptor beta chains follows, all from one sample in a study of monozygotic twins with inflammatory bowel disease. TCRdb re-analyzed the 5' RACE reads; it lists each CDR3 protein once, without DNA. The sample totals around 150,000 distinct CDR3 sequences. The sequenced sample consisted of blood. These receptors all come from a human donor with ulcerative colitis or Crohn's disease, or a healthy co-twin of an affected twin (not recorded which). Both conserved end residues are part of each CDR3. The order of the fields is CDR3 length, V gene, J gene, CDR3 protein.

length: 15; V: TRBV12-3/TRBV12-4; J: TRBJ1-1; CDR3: CASSFREAWNTEAFF
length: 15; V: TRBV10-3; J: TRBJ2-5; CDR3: CAIRRIQGEGETQYF
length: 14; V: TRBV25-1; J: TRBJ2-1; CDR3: CASKASGTYNEQFF
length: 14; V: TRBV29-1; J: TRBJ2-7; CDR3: CSVGRTGVPYEQYF
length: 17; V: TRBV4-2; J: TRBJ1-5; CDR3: CASSQEVQGVLNQPQHF
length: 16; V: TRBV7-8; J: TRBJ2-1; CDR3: CASSRGGSGSYNEQFF
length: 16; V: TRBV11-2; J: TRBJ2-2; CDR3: CASSTRLAGTTGELFF
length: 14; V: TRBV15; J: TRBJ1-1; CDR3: CATSRDVDNPEAFF
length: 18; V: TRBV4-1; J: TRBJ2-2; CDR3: CASSPGLAGGWSTGELVF
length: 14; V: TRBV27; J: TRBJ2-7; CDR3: CASSLVGSRYEQYF
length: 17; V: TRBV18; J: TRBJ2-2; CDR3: CASSPNGQGLNTGELFF
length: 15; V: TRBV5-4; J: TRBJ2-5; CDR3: CASSLDRVGKETQYF
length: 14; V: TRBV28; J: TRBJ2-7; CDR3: CASSFSPPPYEQYF
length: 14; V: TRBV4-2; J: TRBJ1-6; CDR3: CASSQDGRDSPLHF
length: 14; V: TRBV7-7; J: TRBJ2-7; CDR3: CASSLAGKAHEQYF
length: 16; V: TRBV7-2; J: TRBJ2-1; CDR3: CASSLRGTTGFNEQFF